This T cell receptor beta chain was identified during a study of shared clonotypes between healthy human individuals. On this clone: As yet, its antigen is unknown.

Study-wide results and caveats: It was expected that sequencing depth would affect clonotype sharing among donors.

Germline CDR1 reads SGHRS; CDR2 reads YFSETQ. The CDR3 loop spans 13 amino acids. V lost 4 bases and J lost 8, with 12 bases in between. TCRdb keeps only in-frame clones here, not all; method: immunoSEQ multiplex PCR. The profile covers approximately 1.4 million clones, with 98% appearing a single time and 0.45% taken by the ten largest. This receptor was taken from a man in his thirties or forties in good health. The chain joins TRBV5-1 to TRBJ1-4, with D unresolved. Sequencing used naive CD4+ T cells sorted from blood. Subset denoted: CD45RA+ positively selected. The CDR3: CASSASHEEKLFF. The CDR3 coding sequence is TGCGCCAGCAGCGCTAGCCATGAAGAAAAACTGTTTTTT.